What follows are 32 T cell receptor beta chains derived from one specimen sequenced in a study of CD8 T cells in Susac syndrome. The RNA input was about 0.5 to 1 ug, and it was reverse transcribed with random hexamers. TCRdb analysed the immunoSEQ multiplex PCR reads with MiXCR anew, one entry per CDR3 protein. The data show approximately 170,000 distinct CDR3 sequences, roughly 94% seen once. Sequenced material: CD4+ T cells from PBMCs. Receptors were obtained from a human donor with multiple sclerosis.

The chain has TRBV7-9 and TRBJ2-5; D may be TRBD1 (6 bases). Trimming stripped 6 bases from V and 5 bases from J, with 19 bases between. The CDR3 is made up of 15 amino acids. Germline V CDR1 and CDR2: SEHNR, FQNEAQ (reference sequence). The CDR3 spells CASSPEAGVWETQYF. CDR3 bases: TGTGCCAGCAGTCCCGAAGCAGGGGTCTGGGAGACCCAGTACTTC.

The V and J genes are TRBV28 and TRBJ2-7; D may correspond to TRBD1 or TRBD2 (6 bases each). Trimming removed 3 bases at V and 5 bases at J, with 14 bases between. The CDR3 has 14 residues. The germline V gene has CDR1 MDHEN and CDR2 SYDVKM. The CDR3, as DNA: TGTGCCAGCAGTTTCTGGCAGGGGAGGAACGAGCAGTACTTC. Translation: CASSFWQGRNEQYF.

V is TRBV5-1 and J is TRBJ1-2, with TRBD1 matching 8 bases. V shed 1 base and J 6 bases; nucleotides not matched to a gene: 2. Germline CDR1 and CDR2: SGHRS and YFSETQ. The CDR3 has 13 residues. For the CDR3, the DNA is TGCGCCAGCAGCTTGACGACAGGGGATGGCTACACCTTC. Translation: CASSLTTGDGYTF. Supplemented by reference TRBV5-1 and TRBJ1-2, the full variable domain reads KAGVTQTPRYLIKTRGQQVTLSCSPISGHRSVSWYQQTPGQGLQFLFEYFSETQRNKGNFPGRFSGRQFSNSRSEMNVSTLELGDSALYLCASSLTTGDGYTFGSGTRLTVV.

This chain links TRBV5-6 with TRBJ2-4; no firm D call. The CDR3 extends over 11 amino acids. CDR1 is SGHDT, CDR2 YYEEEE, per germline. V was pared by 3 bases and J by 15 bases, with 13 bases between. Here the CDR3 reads CASSYNSQWYF. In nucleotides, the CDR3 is TGTGCCAGCAGCTATAACAGTCAATGGTACTTC.

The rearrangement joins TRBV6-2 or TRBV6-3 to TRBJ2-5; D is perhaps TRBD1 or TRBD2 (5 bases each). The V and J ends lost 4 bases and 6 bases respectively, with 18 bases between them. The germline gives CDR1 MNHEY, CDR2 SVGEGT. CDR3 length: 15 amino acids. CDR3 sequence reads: CASSFAGTPGKTQYF. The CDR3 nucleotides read TGTGCCAGCAGTTTCGCCGGGACCCCGGGGAAGACCCAGTACTTC.

CDR3 sequence reads: CAWSVRPGLANTGELFF. The CDR3 DNA reads TGTGCCTGGAGTGTACGACCCGGGCTTGCGAACACCGGGGAGCTGTTTTTT. The J gene is TRBJ2-2, the V gene TRBV30; D unclear. The CDR3 runs 17 residues. The germline V gene encodes CDR1 GTSNPN and CDR2 SVGIG (reference sequence). Trimming pared 0 bases from V and 0 bases from J, leaving 14 bases between.

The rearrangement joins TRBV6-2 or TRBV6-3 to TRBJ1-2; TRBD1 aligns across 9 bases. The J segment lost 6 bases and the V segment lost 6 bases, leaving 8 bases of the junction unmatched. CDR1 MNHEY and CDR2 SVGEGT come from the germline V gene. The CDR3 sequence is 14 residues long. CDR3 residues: CASRQPGTGNGYTF. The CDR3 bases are TGTGCCAGCAGACAACCCGGGACAGGGAATGGCTACACCTTC.

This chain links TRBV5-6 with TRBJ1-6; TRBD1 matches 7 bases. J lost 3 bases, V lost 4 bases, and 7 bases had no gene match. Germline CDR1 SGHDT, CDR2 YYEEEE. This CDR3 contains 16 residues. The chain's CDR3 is CASSPRWDSYNSPLHF. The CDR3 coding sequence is TGTGCCAGCAGCCCGCGATGGGACAGCTATAATTCACCCCTCCACTTT.

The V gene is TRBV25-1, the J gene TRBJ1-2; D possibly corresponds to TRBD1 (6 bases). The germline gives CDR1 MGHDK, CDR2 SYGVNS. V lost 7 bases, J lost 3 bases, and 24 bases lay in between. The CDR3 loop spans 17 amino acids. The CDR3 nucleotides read TGTGCCAGCACTCGAGGGGGGCAGGGAGGCTTGGACTATGGCTACACCTTC. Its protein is CASTRGGQGGLDYGYTF.

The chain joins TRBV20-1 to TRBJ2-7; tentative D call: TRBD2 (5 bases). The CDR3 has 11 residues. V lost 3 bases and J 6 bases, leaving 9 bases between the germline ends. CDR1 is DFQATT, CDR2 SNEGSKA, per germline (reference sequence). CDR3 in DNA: TGCAGTGCTAGCCGGGAAGGCGAGCAGTACTTC. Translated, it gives CSASREGEQYF.

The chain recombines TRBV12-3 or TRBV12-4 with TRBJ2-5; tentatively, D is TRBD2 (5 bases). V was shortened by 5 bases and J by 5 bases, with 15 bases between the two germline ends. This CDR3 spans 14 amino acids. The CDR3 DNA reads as TGTGCCAGCAGTCTACGGAGGAGTCGCGAGACCCAGTACTTC. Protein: CASSLRRSRETQYF.

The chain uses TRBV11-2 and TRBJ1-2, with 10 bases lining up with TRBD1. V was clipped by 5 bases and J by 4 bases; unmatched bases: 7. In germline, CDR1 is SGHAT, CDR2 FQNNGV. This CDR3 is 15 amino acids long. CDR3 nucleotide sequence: TGTGCCAGCAGCCTCGGACAGGGGGTAGGCTATGGCTACACCTTC. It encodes CASSLGQGVGYGYTF. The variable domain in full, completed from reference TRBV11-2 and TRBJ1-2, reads EAGVAQSPRYKIIEKRQSVAFWCNPISGHATLYWYQQILGQGPKLLIQFQNNGVVDDSQLPKDRFSAERLKGVDSTLKIQPAKLEDSAVYLCASSLGQGVGYGYTFGSGTRLTVV.

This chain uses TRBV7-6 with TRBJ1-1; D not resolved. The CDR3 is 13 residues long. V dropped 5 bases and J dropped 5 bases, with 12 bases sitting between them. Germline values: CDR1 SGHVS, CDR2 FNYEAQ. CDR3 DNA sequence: TGTGCCAGCAGCCGTCTTGCCGGGACTGAAGCTTTCTTT. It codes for CASSRLAGTEAFF.

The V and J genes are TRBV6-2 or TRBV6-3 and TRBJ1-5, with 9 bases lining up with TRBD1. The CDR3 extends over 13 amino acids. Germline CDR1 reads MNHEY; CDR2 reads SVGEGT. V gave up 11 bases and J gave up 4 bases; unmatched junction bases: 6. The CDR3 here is CAARDRVNQPQHF. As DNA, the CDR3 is TGTGCCGCCCGGGACAGGGTAAATCAGCCCCAGCATTTT.

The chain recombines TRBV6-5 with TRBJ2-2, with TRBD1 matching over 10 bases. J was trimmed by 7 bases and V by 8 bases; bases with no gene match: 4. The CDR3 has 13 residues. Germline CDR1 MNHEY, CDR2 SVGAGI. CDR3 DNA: TGTGCCAGCGGGGGACAGGGGATCGGGGAGCTGTTTTTT. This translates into CASGGQGIGELFF.

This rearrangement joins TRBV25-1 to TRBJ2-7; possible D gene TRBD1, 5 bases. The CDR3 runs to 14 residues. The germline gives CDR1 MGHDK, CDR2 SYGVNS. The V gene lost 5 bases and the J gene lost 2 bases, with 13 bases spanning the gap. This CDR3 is CASSSRALTYEQYF. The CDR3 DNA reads TGTGCCAGCAGTTCCAGGGCCCTAACCTACGAGCAGTACTTC.

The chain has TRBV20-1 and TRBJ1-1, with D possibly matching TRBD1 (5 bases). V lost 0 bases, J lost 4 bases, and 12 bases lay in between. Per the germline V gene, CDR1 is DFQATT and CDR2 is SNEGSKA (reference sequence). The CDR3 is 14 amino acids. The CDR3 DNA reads TGCAGTGCTAGAGATTTACCCGGGGGCACTGAAGCTTTCTTT. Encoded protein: CSARDLPGGTEAFF.

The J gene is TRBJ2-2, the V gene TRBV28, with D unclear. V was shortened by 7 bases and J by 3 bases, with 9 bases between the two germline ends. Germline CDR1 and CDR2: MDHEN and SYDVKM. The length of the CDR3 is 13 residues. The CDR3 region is CASTYGDTGELFF. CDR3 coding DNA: TGTGCCAGCACGTACGGCGACACCGGGGAGCTGTTTTTT.

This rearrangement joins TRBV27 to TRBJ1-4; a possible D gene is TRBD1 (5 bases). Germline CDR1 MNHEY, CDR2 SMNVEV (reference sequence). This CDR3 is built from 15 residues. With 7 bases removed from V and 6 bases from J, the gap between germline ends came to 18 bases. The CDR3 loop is CASTSITGGYEKLFF. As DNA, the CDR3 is TGTGCCAGCACCTCGATAACCGGGGGGTATGAAAAACTGTTTTTT.

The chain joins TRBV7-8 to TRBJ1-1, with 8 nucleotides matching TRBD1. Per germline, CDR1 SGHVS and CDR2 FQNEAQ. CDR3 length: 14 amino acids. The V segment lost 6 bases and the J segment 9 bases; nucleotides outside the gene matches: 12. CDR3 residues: CASSLRRDRTQAFF. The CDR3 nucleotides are TGTGCCAGCAGTTTAAGAAGGGACAGGACTCAAGCTTTCTTT.

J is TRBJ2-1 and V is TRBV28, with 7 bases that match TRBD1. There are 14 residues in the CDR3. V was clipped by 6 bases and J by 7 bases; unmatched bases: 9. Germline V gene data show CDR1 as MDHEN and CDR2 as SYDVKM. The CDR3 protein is CASSTGVEGNEQFF. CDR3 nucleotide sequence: TGTGCCAGCAGCACAGGGGTAGAAGGGAATGAGCAGTTCTTC.

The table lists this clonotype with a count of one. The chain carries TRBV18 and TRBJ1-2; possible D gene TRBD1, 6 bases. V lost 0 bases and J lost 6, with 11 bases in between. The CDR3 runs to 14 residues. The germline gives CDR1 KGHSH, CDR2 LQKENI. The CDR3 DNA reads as TGTGCCAGCTCACCACCGGGACAAAGGGATGGCTACACCTTC. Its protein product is CASSPPGQRDGYTF.

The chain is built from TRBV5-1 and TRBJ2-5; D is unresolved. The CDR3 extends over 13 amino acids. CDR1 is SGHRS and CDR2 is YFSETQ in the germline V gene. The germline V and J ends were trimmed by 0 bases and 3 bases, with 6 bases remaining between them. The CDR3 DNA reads TGCGCCAGCAGCTTGGTTCCTGAAGAGACCCAGTACTTC. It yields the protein CASSLVPEETQYF.

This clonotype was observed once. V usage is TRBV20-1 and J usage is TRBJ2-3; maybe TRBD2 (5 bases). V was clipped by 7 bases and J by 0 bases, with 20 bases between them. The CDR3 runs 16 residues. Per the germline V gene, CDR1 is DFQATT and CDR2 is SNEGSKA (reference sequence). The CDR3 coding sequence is TGCAGTGTAGGTGCCCTCGGACGCGGGAGCACAGATACGCAGTATTTT. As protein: CSVGALGRGSTDTQYF.

The CDR3 nucleotides read TGTGCCAGCAGTCTAAACAGGGAAGATACGCAGTATTTT. It encodes CASSLNREDTQYF. This sequence joins TRBV7-2 and TRBJ2-3; D possibly corresponds to TRBD1 (6 bases). Germline-derived CDR1 and CDR2 are SGHTA and FQGNSA. The V gene lost 6 bases and the J gene lost 5 bases, with 12 bases spanning the gap. The CDR3 totals 13 residues.

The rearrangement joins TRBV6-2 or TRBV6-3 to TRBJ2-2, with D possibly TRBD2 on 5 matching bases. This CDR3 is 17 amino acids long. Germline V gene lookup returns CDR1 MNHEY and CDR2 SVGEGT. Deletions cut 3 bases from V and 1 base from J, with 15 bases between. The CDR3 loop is CASSYSAGVQNTGELFF. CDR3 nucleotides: TGTGCCAGCAGTTATTCGGCGGGTGTTCAGAACACCGGGGAGCTGTTTTTT.

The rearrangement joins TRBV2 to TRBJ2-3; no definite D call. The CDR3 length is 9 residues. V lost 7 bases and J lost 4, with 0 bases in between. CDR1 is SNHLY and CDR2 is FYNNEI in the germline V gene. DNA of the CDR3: TGTGCCAGCACAGATACGCAGTATTTT. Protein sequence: CASTDTQYF.

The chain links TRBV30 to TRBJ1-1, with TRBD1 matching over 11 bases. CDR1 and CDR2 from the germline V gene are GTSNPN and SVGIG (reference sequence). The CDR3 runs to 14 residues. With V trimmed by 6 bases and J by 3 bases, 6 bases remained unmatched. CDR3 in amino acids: CACGTGGRDTEAFF. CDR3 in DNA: TGTGCCTGTGGGACAGGGGGACGAGACACTGAAGCTTTCTTT.

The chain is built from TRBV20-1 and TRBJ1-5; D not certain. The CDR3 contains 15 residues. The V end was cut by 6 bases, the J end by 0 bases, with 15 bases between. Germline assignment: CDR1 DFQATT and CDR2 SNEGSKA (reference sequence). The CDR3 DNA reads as TGCAGTGCCCAAGCAGTGGGGAATAGCAATCAGCCCCAGCATTTT. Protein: CSAQAVGNSNQPQHF.

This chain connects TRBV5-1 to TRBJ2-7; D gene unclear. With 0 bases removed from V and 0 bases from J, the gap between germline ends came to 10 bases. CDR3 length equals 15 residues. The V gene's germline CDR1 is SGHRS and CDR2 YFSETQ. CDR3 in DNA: TGCGCCAGCAGCTTGGAACCTAAAGGCTCCTACGAGCAGTACTTC. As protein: CASSLEPKGSYEQYF.

CDR3 amino acids: CASSLAPDDRGNTQYF. The CDR3 DNA follows: TGTGCCAGCAGCTTGGCACCCGACGACAGGGGTAATACGCAGTATTTT. The chain couples TRBV5-6 to TRBJ2-3, with 8 bases lining up with TRBD1. The CDR3 spans 16 residues. The germline V gene has CDR1 SGHDT and CDR2 YYEEEE. The V segment lost 0 bases and the J segment 7 bases; nucleotides outside the gene matches: 10.

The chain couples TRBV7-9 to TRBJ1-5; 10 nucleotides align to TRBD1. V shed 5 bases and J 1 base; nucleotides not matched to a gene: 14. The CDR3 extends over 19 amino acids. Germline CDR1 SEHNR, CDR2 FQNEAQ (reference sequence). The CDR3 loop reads CASSLRQGASVRSNQPQHF. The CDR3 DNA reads TGTGCCAGCAGCCTCAGACAGGGGGCGTCGGTAAGGAGCAATCAGCCCCAGCATTTT. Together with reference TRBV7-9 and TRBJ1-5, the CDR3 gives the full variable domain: DTGVSQNPRHKITKRGQNVTFRCDPISEHNRLYWYRQTLGQGPEFLTYFQNEAQLEKSRLLSDRFSAERPKGSFSTLEIQRTEQGDSAMYLCASSLRQGASVRSNQPQHFGDGTRLSIL.